The TCR beta chain described here comes from a study of shared clonotypes between healthy human individuals. Trimming stripped 5 bases from V and 5 bases from J, with 18 bases between. Germline V gene sequence: CDR1 MDHEN, CDR2 SYDVKM. The CDR3 totals 15 residues. A deep-level run was used for the assay. Assay: immunoSEQ multiplex PCR; the TCRdb copy retains only in-frame clones and omits some. The table has hundreds of thousands of clones, roughly 70% seen once. Whole-study findings and limits: At large depth, rarefaction still showed sorted-subset sequencing to be incomplete. Naive CD4 clonotypes overlapped across a few donors at roughly 5%. Naive subsets generally exceeded memory subsets in estimated richness.

As to this clone: Antigen: not known.

The source of this sequence is a woman aged 25 to 39 in good health. J is TRBJ1-2 and V is TRBV28; TRBD1 is a possible D gene (6 bases). Material for sequencing was memory CD4+ T cells sorted from blood. As to subset: CD45RA-negative fraction. The CDR3 region has the DNA TGTGCCAGCAGTCCACCCCAGGGGCGCAGGTATGGCTACACCTTC. Its protein product is CASSPPQGRRYGYTF.